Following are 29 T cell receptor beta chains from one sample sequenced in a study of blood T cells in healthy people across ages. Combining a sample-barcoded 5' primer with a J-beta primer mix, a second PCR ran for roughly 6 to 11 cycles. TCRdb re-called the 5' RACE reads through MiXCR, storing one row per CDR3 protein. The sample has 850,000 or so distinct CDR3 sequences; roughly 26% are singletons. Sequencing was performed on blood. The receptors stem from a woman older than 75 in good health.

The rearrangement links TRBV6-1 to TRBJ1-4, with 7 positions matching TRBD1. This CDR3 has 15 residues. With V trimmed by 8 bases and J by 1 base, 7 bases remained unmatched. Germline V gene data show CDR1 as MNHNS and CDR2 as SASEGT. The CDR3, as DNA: TGTGCCAGCGTTAGGGACAGTGGAACTAATGAAAAACTGTTTTTT. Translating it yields CASVRDSGTNEKLFF.

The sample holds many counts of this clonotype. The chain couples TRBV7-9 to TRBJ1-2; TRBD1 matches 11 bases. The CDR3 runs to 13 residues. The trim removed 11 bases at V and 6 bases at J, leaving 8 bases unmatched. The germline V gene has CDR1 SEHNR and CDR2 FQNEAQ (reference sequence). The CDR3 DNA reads TGTGCCGGAACGGACAGGGGGCACAATGGCTACACCTTC. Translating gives CAGTDRGHNGYTF.

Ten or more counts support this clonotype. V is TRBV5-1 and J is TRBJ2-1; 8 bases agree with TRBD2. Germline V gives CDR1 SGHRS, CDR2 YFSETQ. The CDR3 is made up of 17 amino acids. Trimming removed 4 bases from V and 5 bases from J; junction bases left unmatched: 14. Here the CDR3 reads CASSPGWGTRADNEQFF. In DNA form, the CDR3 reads TGCGCCAGCAGCCCGGGGTGGGGGACTAGGGCTGACAATGAGCAGTTCTTC.

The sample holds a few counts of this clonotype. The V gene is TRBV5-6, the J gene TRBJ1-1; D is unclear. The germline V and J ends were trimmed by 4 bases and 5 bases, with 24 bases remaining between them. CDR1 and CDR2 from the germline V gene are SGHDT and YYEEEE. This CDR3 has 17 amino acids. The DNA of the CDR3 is TGTGCCAGCAGCCCCGGAGCTCCGGATTACGGGAGGACTGAAGCTTTCTTT. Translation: CASSPGAPDYGRTEAFF. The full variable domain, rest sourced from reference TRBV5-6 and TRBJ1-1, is DAGVTQSPTHLIKTRGQQVTLRCSPKSGHDTVSWYQQALGQGPQFIFQYYEEEERQRGNFPDRFSGHQFPNYSSELNVNALLLGDSALYLCASSPGAPDYGRTEAFFGQGTRLTVV.

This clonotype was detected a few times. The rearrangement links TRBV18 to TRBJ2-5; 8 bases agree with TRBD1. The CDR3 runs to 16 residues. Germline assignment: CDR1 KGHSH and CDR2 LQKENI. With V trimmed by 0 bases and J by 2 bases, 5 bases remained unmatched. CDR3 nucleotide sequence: TGTGCCAGCTCACCACCCGGGACAGGCCAACAAGAGACCCAGTACTTC. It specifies CASSPPGTGQQETQYF.

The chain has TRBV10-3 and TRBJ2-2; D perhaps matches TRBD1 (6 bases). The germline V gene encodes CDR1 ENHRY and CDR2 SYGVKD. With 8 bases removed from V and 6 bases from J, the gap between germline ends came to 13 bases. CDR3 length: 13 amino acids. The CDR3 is CAIQGHNAGELFF. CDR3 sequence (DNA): TGTGCCATCCAGGGACACAACGCCGGGGAGCTGTTTTTT.

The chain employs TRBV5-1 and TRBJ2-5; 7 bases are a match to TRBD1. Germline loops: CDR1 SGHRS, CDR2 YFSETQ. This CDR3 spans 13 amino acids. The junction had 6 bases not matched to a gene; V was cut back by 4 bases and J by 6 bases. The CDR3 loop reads CASSPDRVQTQYF. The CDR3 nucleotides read TGCGCCAGCAGCCCAGACAGGGTCCAGACCCAGTACTTC.

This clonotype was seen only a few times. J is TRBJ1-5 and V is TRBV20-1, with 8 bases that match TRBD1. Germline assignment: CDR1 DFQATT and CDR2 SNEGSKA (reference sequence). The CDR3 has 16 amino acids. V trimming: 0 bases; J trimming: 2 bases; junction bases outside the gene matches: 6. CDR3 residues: CSARDQGAIGNQPQHF. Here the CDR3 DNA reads TGCAGTGCTAGAGATCAGGGGGCGATAGGCAATCAGCCCCAGCATTTT.

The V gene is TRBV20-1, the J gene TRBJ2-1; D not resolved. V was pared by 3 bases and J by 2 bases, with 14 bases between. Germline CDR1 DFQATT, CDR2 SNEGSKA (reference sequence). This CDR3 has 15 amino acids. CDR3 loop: CSARGNSLPYNEQFF. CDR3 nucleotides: TGCAGTGCTAGGGGAAATAGCCTCCCCTACAATGAGCAGTTCTTC.

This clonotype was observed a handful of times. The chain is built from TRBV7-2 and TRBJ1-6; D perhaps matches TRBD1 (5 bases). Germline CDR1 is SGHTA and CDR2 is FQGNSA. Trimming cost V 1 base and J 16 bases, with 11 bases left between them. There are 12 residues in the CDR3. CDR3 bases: TGTGCCAGCAGCTTAGTTGACAGACAACTCCACTTT. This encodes CASSLVDRQLHF. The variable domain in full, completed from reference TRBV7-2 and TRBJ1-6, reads GAGVSQSPSNKVTEKGKDVELRCDPISGHTALYWYRQSLGQGLEFLIYFQGNSAPDKSGLPSDRFSAERTGGSVSTLTIQRTQQEDSAVYLCASSLVDRQLHFGNGTRLTVT.

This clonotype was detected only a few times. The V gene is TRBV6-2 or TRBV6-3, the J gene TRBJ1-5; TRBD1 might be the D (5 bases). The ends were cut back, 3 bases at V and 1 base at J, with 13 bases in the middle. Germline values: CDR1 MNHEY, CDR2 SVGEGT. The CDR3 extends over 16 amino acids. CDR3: CASSYSGKGSNQPQHF. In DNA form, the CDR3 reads TGTGCCAGCAGTTATTCCGGGAAGGGGAGCAATCAGCCCCAGCATTTT.

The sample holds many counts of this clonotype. CDR3 in DNA: TGCGCCAGCAGCTCACAGGGCCCTGGGGCCAACGTCCTGACTTTC. It encodes CASSSQGPGANVLTF. The chain has TRBV5-1 and TRBJ2-6, with TRBD1 as a possible D gene (6 bases). The CDR3 length is 15 residues. V was trimmed by 3 bases and J by 2 bases, leaving 9 bases between them. Germline assignment: CDR1 SGHRS and CDR2 YFSETQ.

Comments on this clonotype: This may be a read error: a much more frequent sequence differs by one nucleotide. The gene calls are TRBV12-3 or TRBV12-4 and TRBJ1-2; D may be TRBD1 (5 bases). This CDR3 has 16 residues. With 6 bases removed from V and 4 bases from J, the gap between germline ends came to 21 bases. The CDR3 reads CASRQAGDQVVYGYTF. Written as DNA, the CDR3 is TGTGCCAGCAGGCAGGCGGGGGACCAGGTCGTCTATGGCTACACCTTC.

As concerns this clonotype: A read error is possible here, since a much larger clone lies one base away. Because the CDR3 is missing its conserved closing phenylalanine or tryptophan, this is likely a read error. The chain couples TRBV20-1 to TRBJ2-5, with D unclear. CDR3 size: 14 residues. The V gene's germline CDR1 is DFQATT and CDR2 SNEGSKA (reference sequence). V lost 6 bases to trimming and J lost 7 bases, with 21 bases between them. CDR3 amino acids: CSAKLPGPKGTQYV. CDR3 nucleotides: TGCAGTGCCAAGCTCCCTGGACCCAAAGGGACCCAGTACGTC.

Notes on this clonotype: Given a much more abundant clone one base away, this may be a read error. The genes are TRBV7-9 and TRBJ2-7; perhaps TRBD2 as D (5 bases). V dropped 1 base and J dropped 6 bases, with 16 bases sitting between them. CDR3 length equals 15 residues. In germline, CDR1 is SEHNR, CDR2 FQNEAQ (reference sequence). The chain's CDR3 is CASSLVGVEFREQYF. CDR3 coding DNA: TGTGCCAGCAGCTTAGTCGGGGTTGAATTTCGCGAGCAGTACTTC.

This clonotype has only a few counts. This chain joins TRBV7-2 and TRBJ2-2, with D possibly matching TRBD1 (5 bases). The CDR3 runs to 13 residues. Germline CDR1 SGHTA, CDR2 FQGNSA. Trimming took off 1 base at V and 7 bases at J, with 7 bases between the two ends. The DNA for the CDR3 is TGTGCCAGCAGCTTAGAAGGGGTCGGGGAGCTGTTTTTT. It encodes CASSLEGVGELFF.

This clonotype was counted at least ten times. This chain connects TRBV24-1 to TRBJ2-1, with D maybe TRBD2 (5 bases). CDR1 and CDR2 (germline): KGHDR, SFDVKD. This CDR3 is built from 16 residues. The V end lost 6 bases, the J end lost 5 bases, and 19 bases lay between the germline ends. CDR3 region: CATSQVVSGRNNEQFF. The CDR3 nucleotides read TGTGCCACCAGTCAGGTTGTAAGCGGAAGGAACAATGAGCAGTTCTTC.

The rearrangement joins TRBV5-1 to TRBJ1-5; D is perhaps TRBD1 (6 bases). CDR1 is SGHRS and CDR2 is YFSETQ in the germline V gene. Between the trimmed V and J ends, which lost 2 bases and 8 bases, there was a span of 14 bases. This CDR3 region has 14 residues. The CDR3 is CASSFGQGKEPQHF. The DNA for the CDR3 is TGCGCCAGCAGCTTCGGGCAGGGGAAGGAGCCCCAGCATTTT. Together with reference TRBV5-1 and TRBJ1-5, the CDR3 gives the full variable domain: KAGVTQTPRYLIKTRGQQVTLSCSPISGHRSVSWYQQTPGQGLQFLFEYFSETQRNKGNFPGRFSGRQFSNSRSEMNVSTLELGDSALYLCASSFGQGKEPQHFGDGTRLSIL.

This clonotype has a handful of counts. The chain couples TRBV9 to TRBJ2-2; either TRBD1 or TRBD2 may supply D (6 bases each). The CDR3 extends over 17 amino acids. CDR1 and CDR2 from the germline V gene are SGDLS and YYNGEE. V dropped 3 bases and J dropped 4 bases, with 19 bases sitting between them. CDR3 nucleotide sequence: TGTGCCAGCAGCGAGGCCCCCCCGGGGGCCTCCACCGGGGAGCTGTTTTTT. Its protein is CASSEAPPGASTGELFF.

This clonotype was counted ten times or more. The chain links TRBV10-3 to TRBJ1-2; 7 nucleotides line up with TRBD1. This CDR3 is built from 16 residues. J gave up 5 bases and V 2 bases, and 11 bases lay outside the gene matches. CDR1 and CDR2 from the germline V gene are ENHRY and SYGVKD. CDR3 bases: TGTGCCATCAGTGAGCTAATGCAGGGGGATCGATATGGCTACACCTTC. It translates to CAISELMQGDRYGYTF.

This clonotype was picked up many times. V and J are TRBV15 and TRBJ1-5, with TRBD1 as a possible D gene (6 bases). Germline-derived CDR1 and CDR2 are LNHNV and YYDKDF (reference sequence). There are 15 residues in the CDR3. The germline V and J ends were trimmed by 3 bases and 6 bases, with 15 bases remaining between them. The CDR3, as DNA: TGTGCCACCAGCAGGGGGGGGGGGCGCGGTCAGCCCCAGCATTTT. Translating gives CATSRGGGRGQPQHF.

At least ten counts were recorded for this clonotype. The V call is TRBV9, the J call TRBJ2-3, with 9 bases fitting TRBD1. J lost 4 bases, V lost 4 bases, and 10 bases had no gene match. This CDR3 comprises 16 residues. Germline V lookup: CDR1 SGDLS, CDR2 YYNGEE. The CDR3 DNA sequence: TGTGCCAGCAGCCTCAGAGGGACAGGGAACTCAGATACGCAGTATTTT. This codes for CASSLRGTGNSDTQYF. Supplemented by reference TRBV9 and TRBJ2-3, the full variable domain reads DSGVTQTPKHLITATGQRVTLRCSPRSGDLSVYWYQQSLDQGLQFLIQYYNGEERAKGNILERFSAQQFPDLHSELNLSSLELGDSALYFCASSLRGTGNSDTQYFGPGTRLTVL.

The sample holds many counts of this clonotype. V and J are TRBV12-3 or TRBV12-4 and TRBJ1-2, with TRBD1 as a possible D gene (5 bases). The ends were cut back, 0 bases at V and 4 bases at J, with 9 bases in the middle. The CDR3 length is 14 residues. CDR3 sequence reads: CASSLAGGSYGYTF. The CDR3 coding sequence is TGTGCCAGCAGTTTAGCGGGGGGATCCTATGGCTACACCTTC.

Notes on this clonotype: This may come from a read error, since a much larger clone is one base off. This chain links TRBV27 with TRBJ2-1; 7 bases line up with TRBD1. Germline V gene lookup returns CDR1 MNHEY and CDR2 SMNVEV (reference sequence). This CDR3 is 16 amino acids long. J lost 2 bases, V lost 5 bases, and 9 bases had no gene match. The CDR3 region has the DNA TGTGCCAGCAGTCGATACCGACAGGGACCCTACAATGAGCAGTTCTTC. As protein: CASSRYRQGPYNEQFF.

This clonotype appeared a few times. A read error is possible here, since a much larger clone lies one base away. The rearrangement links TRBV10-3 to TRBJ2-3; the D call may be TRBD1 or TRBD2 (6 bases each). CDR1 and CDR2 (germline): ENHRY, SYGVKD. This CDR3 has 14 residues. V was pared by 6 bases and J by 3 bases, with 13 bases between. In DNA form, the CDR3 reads TGTGCCATCAGGGTGGGGGCGGGGACAGATACGCAGTATTTT. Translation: CAIRVGAGTDTQYF.

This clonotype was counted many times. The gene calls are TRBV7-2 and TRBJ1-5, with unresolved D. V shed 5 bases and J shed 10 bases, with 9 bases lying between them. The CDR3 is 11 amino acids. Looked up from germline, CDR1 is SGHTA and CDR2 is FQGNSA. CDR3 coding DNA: TGTGCCAGCAGCGACCGGGGACCCCAGCATTTT. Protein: CASSDRGPQHF.

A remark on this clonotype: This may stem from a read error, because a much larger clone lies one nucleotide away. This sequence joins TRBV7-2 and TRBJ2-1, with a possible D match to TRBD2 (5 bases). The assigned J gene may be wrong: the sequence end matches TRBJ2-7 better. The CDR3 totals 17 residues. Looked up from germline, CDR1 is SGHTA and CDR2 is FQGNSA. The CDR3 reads CASSLEGRAKSYNEQYF. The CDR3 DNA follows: TGTGCCAGCAGCTTAGAAGGGCGGGCAAAATCCTACAATGAGCAGTACTTC.

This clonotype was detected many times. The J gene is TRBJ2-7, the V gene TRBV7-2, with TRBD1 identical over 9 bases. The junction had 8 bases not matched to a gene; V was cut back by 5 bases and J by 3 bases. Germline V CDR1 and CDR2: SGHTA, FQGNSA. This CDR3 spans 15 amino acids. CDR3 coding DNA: TGTGCCAGCAGCCCACAACCGGGACAGGGCTACGAGCAGTACTTC. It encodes CASSPQPGQGYEQYF.

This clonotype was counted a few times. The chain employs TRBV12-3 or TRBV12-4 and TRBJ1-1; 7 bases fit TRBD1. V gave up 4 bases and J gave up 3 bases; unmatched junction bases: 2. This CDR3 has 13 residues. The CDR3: CASSSTGDTEAFF. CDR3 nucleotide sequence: TGTGCCAGCAGTTCCACAGGGGACACTGAAGCTTTCTTT.